This T cell receptor (beta chain) was sequenced during a study of T cell repertoires in cytomegalovirus infection (dated by TCRdb to between 2018 and 2021). For context, the study as a whole: Donor HLA type was relevant to the analysis, because carriage of CMV infection together with the matching HLA type was indicated by public TCR beta signatures.

The instrument was an Illumina HiSeq 1500. TCRdb reran the public reads through fastp at Q25 and MiXCR, keeping productive beta chains. Each record represents a unique CDR3 protein, reported with the most common genes and DNA among its rows. Across this sample there are about 300,000 distinct CDR3 sequences, with roughly 9.3% seen only once. The top ten hold less than 3% of the sample. This clonotype has a count of ten or more. This clone's antigen is unknown. Base qualities are not at hand, and no much larger clone is one base apart. Overall results and qualifications from the work: Cumulative frequency of public TCR beta family members discriminated carriers of CMV infection plus the relevant HLA type in this cohort and an independent approximately 340-donor cohort. In the ex vivo response, HLA-C-restricted CMV-specific TCR beta clonotypes were dominant, and in two of eight donors the single most frequent clonotype came from this HLA-C-restricted group.

V is cut back by 1 base and J by 2 bases, with 13 bases in the junction unmatched. The CDR3 has 18 amino acids, counting the end cysteine and phenylalanine. Solely the CDR3 DNA is kept, with 54 bases framed from the first base. The germline V gene (reference sequence) supplies CDR1 DFQATT and CDR2 SNEGSKA. The sequence is built from TRBV20-1 and TRBJ2-2, and 7 junction bases match TRBD1. This clonotype originated in a human donor in good health (CMV status not recorded). Some clones in this sample may be carry-over from other donors' samples. The sample comprised PBMCs. At the DNA level, the sequence is TGCAGTGCTAGAGGAAGCATAAAGGGACAGATTAACACCGGGGAGCTGTTTTTT. This codes for CSARGSIKGQINTGELFF.